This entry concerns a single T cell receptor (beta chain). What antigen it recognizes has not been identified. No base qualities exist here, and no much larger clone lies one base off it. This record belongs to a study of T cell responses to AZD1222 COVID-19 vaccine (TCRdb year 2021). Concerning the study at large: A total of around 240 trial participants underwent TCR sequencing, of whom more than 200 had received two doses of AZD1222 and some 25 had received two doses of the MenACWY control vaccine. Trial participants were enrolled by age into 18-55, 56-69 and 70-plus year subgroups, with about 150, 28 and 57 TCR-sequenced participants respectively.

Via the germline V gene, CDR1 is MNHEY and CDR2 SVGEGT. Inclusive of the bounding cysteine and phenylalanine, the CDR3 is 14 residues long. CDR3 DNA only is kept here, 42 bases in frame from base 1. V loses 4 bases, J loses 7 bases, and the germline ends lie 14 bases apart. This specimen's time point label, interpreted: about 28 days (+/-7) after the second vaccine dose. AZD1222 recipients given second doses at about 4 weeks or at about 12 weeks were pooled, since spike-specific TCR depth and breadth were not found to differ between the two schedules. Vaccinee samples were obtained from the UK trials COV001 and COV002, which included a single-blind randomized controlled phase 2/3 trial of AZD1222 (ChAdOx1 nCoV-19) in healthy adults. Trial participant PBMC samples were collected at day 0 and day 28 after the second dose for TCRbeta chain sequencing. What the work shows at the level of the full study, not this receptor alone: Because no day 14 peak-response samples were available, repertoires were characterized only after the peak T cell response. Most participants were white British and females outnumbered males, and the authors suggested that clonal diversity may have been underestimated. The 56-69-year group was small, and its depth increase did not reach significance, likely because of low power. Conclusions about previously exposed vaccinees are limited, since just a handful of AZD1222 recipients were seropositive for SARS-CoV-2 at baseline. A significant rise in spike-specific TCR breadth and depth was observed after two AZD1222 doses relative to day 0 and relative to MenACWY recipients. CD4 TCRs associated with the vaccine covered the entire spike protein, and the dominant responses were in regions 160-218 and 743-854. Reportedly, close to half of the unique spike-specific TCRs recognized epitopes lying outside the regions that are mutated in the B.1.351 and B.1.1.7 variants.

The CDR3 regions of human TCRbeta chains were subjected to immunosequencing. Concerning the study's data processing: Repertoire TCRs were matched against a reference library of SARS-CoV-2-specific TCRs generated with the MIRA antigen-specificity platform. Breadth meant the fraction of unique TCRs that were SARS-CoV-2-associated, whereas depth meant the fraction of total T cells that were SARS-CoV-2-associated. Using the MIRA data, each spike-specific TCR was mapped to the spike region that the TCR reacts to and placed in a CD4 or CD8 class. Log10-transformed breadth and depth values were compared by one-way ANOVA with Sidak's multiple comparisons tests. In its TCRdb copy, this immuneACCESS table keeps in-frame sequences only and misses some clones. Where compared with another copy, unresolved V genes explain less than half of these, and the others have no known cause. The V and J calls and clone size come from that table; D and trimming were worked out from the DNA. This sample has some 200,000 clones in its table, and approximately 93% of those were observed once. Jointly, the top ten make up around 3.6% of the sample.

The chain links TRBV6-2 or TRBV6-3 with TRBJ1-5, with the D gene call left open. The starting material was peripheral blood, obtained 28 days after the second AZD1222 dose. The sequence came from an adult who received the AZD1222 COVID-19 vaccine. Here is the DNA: TGTGCCAGCAGTTCCAACTCGGAGGTGCAGCCCCAGCATTTT. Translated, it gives CASSSNSEVQPQHF.